These T cell receptor beta chains were read from a single sample in a study of OX40 agonist ivuxolimab in advanced cancers. Libraries were prepared by immunoSEQ multiplex PCR; TCRdb keeps only in-frame clonotypes and omits some of them. This sample has some 45,000 clones, with about 90% found just once. The input for sequencing was CD4+ or CD8+ T cells sorted from blood, taken in a trial of the OX40 agonist ivuxolimab. These TCRs come from an adult with an advanced solid tumor such as melanoma, head and neck, liver or kidney cancer. Each CDR3 is given with its conserved first and last residue. Each record gives: D gene, J gene, clone size, V gene, CDR3 protein, CDR3 DNA. A D gene is named only where the DNA matches it firmly. Clone size is shown for a subset of rows, as once, few, many or a class of expanded clone.

>-|TRBJ2-7|-|TRBV4-1
CASSHRQGFYEQYF
TGCGCCAGCAGCCATCGTCAGGGTTTCTACGAGCAGTACTTC
>-|TRBJ1-2|-|TRBV7-9
CASTLIGDRSYGYTF
TGTGCCAGCACCCTTATCGGAGACAGGTCCTATGGCTACACCTTC
>TRBD1|TRBJ1-1|-|TRBV9
CASSVGQGFDENTEAFF
TGTGCCAGCAGCGTAGGACAGGGTTTTGATGAGAACACTGAAGCTTTCTTT
>-|TRBJ1-1|once|TRBV28
CASSSTGDGEAFF
TGTGCCAGCAGTTCCACAGGAGATGGTGAAGCTTTCTTT
>-|TRBJ1-5|-|TRBV27
CASSFYGKRDQPQHF
TGTGCCAGCAGTTTTTATGGGAAGAGGGATCAGCCCCAGCATTTT
>-|TRBJ1-2|-|TRBV9
CASSGSRDGGPGYTF
TGTGCCAGCAGCGGCAGCCGAGACGGGGGGCCTGGCTACACCTTC
>TRBD2|TRBJ2-7|-|TRBV4-1
CASSQDQASGGYEQYF
TGCGCCAGCAGCCAAGATCAGGCTAGCGGGGGCTACGAGCAGTACTTC
>-|TRBJ2-5|-|TRBV30
CAWSVLGSSETQYF
TGTGCCTGGAGTGTACTCGGGAGTTCGGAGACCCAGTACTTC
>-|TRBJ1-6|-|TRBV7-8
CASSLGQGSPLHF
TGTGCCAGCAGCTTAGGGCAGGGATCACCCCTCCACTTT
>-|TRBJ2-1|-|TRBV27
CASSGTSRWGTYNEQFF
TGTGCCAGCAGTGGCACTAGCAGATGGGGAACCTACAATGAGCAGTTCTTC
>-|TRBJ1-2|few|TRBV6-5
CASSYSRGRRGGYTF
TGTGCCAGCAGTTACTCGAGGGGCCGACGAGGTGGCTACACCTTC
>TRBD1|TRBJ2-7|-|TRBV14
CASSQAGQGSGYEQYF
TGTGCCAGCAGCCAAGCAGGACAGGGCTCTGGGTACGAGCAGTACTTC
>TRBD2|TRBJ2-3|-|TRBV9
CASSVAGEGDTQYF
TGTGCCAGCAGCGTAGCGGGGGAGGGAGATACGCAGTATTTT
>-|TRBJ2-2|once|TRBV15
CATSRGSRTANTGELFF
TGTGCCACCAGCAGAGGATCTAGGACAGCAAACACCGGGGAGCTGTTTTTT
>-|TRBJ2-7|once|TRBV5-6
CASSFDEFLGNEQYF
TGTGCCAGCAGCTTCGACGAGTTTTTAGGTAACGAGCAGTACTTC
>-|TRBJ2-7|-|TRBV6-5
CASSYSGTNEQYF
TGTGCCAGCAGTTACTCCGGGACCAACGAGCAGTACTTC
>TRBD2|TRBJ2-5|-|TRBV4-1
CASREGTSGQETQYF
TGCGCCAGCAGGGAAGGGACTAGCGGACAAGAGACCCAGTACTTC
>-|TRBJ2-7|-|TRBV2
CASSEWAGREQYF
TGTGCCAGCAGTGAATGGGCAGGGCGCGAGCAGTACTTC
>-|TRBJ1-5|-|TRBV6-1
CASSTGGQPQHF
TGTGCCAGCAGTACGGGGGGTCAGCCCCAGCATTTT
>-|TRBJ1-6|-|TRBV27
CASSLPSGANSPLHF
TGTGCCAGCAGTTTGCCCTCCGGTGCCAATTCACCCCTCCACTTT
>TRBD2|TRBJ2-1|-|TRBV6-1
CASRESSGEVGEQFF
TGTGCCAGCCGTGAAAGTAGCGGGGAGGTCGGTGAGCAGTTCTTC
>-|TRBJ2-2|-|TRBV6-6
CASSYEPGELFF
TGTGCCAGCAGTTACGAGCCCGGGGAGCTGTTTTTT
>-|TRBJ2-3|-|TRBV11-1
CASSLARGYTDTQYF
TGTGCCAGCAGCTTAGCAAGGGGTTACACAGATACGCAGTATTTT
>-|TRBJ1-6|-|TRBV4-2
CASSPAGTENSPLHF
TGTGCCAGCAGCCCCGCCGGGACGGAGAATTCACCCCTCCACTTT
>TRBD1|TRBJ1-4|-|TRBV7-6
CASGPGQGGAATNEKLFF
TGTGCCAGCGGACCGGGACAGGGTGGAGCGGCAACTAATGAAAAACTGTTTTTT
>TRBD1|TRBJ2-7|-|TRBV2
CASSSRDRISYEQYF
TGTGCCAGCAGTTCCCGGGACAGGATCTCCTACGAGCAGTACTTC
>TRBD1|TRBJ2-5|-|TRBV5-8
CASTDFRTGQETQYF
TGTGCCAGCACCGATTTTAGGACAGGGCAAGAGACCCAGTACTTC
>-|TRBJ2-5|-|TRBV14
CASSQDSRGRYQETQYF
TGTGCCAGCAGCCAAGATAGCAGGGGACGGTACCAAGAGACCCAGTACTTC
>TRBD2|TRBJ2-3|-|TRBV6-4
CASSDSRGGALDTQYF
TGTGCCAGCAGTGACTCTCGCGGGGGGGCCCTAGATACGCAGTATTTT
>TRBD1|TRBJ2-7|-|TRBV29-1
CSVVFPGQGASYEQYF
TGCAGCGTAGTCTTTCCGGGACAGGGGGCCTCCTACGAGCAGTACTTC
>-|TRBJ1-2|-|TRBV7-9
CASSSNLLSRDGYTF
TGTGCCAGCAGCTCAAACCTCCTCTCCAGAGATGGCTACACCTTC
>-|TRBJ2-7|-|TRBV5-1
CASSFEGLGLYEQYF
TGCGCCAGCAGCTTTGAAGGGTTAGGGTTATACGAGCAGTACTTC
>-|TRBJ1-1|-|TRBV2
CASSDWTVMNTEAFF
TGTGCCAGCAGCGATTGGACAGTAATGAACACTGAAGCTTTCTTT
>-|TRBJ2-3|-|TRBV5-6
CASSLGTGPADTQYF
TGTGCCAGCAGCTTGGGGACGGGACCGGCAGATACGCAGTATTTT
>TRBD1|TRBJ1-6|-|TRBV6-1
CASSIRDRANSPLHF
TGTGCCAGCAGTATACGGGACAGGGCTAATTCACCCCTCCACTTT
>-|TRBJ1-1|-|TRBV9
CASSPVDLRANTEAFF
TGTGCCAGCAGCCCCGTGGATCTGAGGGCAAACACTGAAGCTTTCTTT
>-|TRBJ1-1|-|TRBV27
CASSLTAGTEAFF
TGTGCCAGCAGTTTAACGGCGGGCACTGAAGCTTTCTTT
>-|TRBJ2-7|-|TRBV30
CAWSPGGYEQYF
TGTGCCTGGAGCCCCGGGGGCTACGAGCAGTACTTC
>-|TRBJ2-1|-|TRBV5-1
CASSGMERTQFF
TGCGCCAGCAGCGGGATGGAGCGAACGCAGTTCTTC
>-|TRBJ2-1|-|TRBV4-1
CASSQDAAINLYEQFF
TGCGCCAGCAGCCAAGATGCGGCTATAAACCTATATGAGCAGTTCTTC
>-|TRBJ2-7|-|TRBV5-1
CASSLGGYEQYF
TGCGCCAGCAGCTTGGGGGGATACGAGCAGTACTTC
>-|TRBJ1-4|-|TRBV6-1
CASTPVGEFEKLFF
TGTGCCAGCACTCCGGTGGGGGAGTTTGAAAAACTGTTTTTT
>-|TRBJ2-1|-|TRBV28
CASSESGRSYNEQFF
TGTGCCAGCAGCGAGTCGGGACGTAGCTACAATGAGCAGTTCTTC
>-|TRBJ1-2|-|TRBV6-5
CASSFQGANYGYTF
TGTGCCAGCAGCTTTCAGGGAGCTAACTATGGCTACACCTTC
>-|TRBJ2-7|-|TRBV6-1
CASPNGREQYF
TGTGCCAGCCCGAACGGCAGGGAGCAGTACTTC
>-|TRBJ2-7|once|TRBV11-2
CASIPSSTSLEEQYF
TGTGCCAGCATCCCCTCGAGTACTTCTTTAGAAGAGCAGTACTTC